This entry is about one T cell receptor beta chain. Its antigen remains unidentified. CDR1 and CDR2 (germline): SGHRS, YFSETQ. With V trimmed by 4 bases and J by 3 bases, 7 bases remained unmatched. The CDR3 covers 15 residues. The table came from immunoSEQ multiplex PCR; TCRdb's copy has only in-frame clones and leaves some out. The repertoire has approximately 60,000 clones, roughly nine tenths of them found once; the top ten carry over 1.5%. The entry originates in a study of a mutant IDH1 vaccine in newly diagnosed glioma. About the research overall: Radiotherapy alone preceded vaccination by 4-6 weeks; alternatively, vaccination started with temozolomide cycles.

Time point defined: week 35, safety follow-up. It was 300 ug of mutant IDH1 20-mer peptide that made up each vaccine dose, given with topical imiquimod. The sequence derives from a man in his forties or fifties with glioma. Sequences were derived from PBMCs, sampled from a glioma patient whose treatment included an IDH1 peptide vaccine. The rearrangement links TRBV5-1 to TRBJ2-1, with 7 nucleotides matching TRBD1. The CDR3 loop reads CASSLGTDNYNEQFF. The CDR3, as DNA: TGCGCCAGCAGCCTTGGGACAGACAACTACAATGAGCAGTTCTTC.